These 31 T cell receptor beta chains originate from one sample sequenced in a study of PD-1 blockade in classical Hodgkin lymphoma. TCRdb keeps only in-frame clones here, not all; method: immunoSEQ multiplex PCR. Of about 85,000 clones listed, around 90% are singletons. Every patient experienced relapse after autologous stem cell transplantation, and brentuximab vedotin exposure varied. The material sequenced was peripheral blood mononuclear cells (PBMCs), taken before the second cycle of nivolumab. The receptors stem from a human donor with classical Hodgkin lymphoma.

This chain connects TRBV27 to TRBJ2-7; TRBD2 aligns across 13 bases. The CDR3 totals 15 residues. V shed 5 bases, J shed 4 bases, and the junction held 5 bases outside the gene matches. Germline assignment: CDR1 MNHEY and CDR2 SMNVEV (reference sequence). In DNA form, the CDR3 reads TGTGCCAGCAGTCCGGGACTAGCGGGGACATACGAGCAGTACTTC. Its protein is CASSPGLAGTYEQYF.

The chain uses TRBV28 and TRBJ1-2; D perhaps matches TRBD1 (6 bases). This CDR3 is built from 14 residues. Per germline, CDR1 MDHEN and CDR2 SYDVKM. V gave up 2 bases and J gave up 5 bases, with 12 bases separating them. The CDR3 nucleotides are TGTGCCAGCAGTTTAGGGGACATCGGTTATGGCTACACCTTC. Its protein product is CASSLGDIGYGYTF.

This chain joins TRBV6-1 and TRBJ2-6, with 8 positions matching TRBD1. Germline values: CDR1 MNHNS, CDR2 SASEGT. After removal of 8 bases from V and 2 bases from J, the junction contained 5 bases not matched to a gene. CDR3 length equals 15 residues. CDR3 sequence: CASGLTGAGANVLTF. In nucleotides, the CDR3 is TGTGCCAGCGGGCTGACAGGGGCTGGGGCCAACGTCCTGACTTTC.

The DNA of the CDR3 is TGCGCCAGCAGCTTGGAGGGAAATGAAAAACTGTTTTTT. Its protein product is CASSLEGNEKLFF. V is TRBV5-1 and J is TRBJ1-4; D remains ambiguous. The CDR3 has 13 amino acids. The germline V gene encodes CDR1 SGHRS and CDR2 YFSETQ. Between the trimmed V and J ends, which lost 0 bases and 5 bases, there was a span of 5 bases.

CDR3 nucleotide sequence: TGTGCCAGCAGTTACGGAGAGAACACTGAAGCTTTCTTT. This sequence encodes CASSYGENTEAFF. The chain employs TRBV6-5 and TRBJ1-1; D gene uncertain. Germline V lookup: CDR1 MNHEY, CDR2 SVGAGI. The germline V and J ends were trimmed by 2 bases and 1 base, with 5 bases remaining between them. CDR3 length: 13 amino acids.

The gene calls are TRBV19 and TRBJ2-2, with TRBD2 identical over 12 bases. Unmatched junction bases numbered 18, after V lost 7 bases and J lost 3 bases. This CDR3 comprises 20 residues. The germline V gene has CDR1 LNHDA and CDR2 SQIVND (reference sequence). The CDR3: CASTLLWTWTSGTHTGELFF. For the CDR3, the DNA is TGTGCCAGTACCCTCCTCTGGACTTGGACTAGCGGGACCCACACCGGGGAGCTGTTTTTT.

The gene calls are TRBV19 and TRBJ1-3; TRBD1 might be the D (5 bases). The CDR3 consists of 15 residues. Trimming removed 7 bases at V and 2 bases at J, with 15 bases between. CDR1 is LNHDA and CDR2 is SQIVND in the germline V gene (reference sequence). CDR3 region: CASTIIGAAGNTIYF. CDR3 bases: TGTGCCAGTACTATCATCGGGGCAGCTGGAAACACCATATATTTT. Supplemented by reference TRBV19 and TRBJ1-3, the full variable domain reads DGGITQSPKYLFRKEGQNVTLSCEQNLNHDAMYWYRQDPGQGLRLIYYSQIVNDFQKGDIAEGYSVSREKKESFPLTVTSAQKNPTAFYLCASTIIGAAGNTIYFGEGSWLTVV.

The rearrangement uses TRBV10-1 and TRBJ2-1, with D possibly matching TRBD1 (5 bases). The CDR3 spans 14 residues. Germline assignment: CDR1 WNHNN and CDR2 SYGVQD (reference sequence). The ends were cut back, 4 bases at V and 7 bases at J, with 14 bases in the middle. The CDR3 DNA follows: TGCGCCAGCAGTGGGCCAGGGTTCGGGAATGAGCAGTTCTTC. Residues: CASSGPGFGNEQFF.

The chain recombines TRBV5-5 with TRBJ2-5; tentative D call: TRBD1 (6 bases). This CDR3 comprises 15 residues. Looked up from germline, CDR1 is SGHKS and CDR2 is YYEKEE (reference sequence). Trimming shortened V by 1 base and J by 2 bases, and 12 bases separated the two germline ends. Written as DNA, the CDR3 is TGTGCCAGCAGCTTGCAGGGGAGAGGGCAAGAGACCCAGTACTTC. It translates to CASSLQGRGQETQYF.

V gene TRBV30 combines with J gene TRBJ1-3; no clear D gene. The V end lost 0 bases, the J end lost 0 bases, and 6 bases lay between the germline ends. Germline values: CDR1 GTSNPN, CDR2 SVGIG (reference sequence). CDR3 length: 14 amino acids. The CDR3: CAWSVDHSGNTIYF. CDR3 coding DNA: TGTGCCTGGAGTGTGGACCACTCTGGAAACACCATATATTTT.

The CDR3 loop reads CSVEGTSNEQFF. The DNA for the CDR3 is TGCAGCGTTGAAGGTACTAGCAATGAGCAGTTCTTC. V is TRBV29-1 and J is TRBJ2-1; possibly TRBD2 for D (5 bases). The germline V and J ends were trimmed by 1 base and 6 bases, with 7 bases remaining between them. The germline CDR1 and CDR2 sequences are SQVTM and ANQGSEA. This CDR3 is 12 amino acids long.

This clone was counted a single time. The rearrangement joins TRBV6-5 to TRBJ2-5; D is perhaps TRBD1 (5 bases). The V gene lost 2 bases and the J gene lost 1 base, with 14 bases spanning the gap. This CDR3 is 16 amino acids long. Germline-derived CDR1 and CDR2 are MNHEY and SVGAGI. CDR3 amino acids: CASSYGLQGFQETQYF. The DNA for the CDR3 is TGTGCCAGCAGTTACGGCCTCCAGGGATTCCAAGAGACCCAGTACTTC.

On this clone itself: Relative to the germline gene, one junction end is altered; a read error may explain this. The chain has TRBV14 and TRBJ2-1, with 10 bases matching TRBD2. Germline CDR1 SGHDN, CDR2 FVKESK. This CDR3 region has 15 residues. CDR3 in DNA: TGTGCCAGCACCCAATCACTAGCGGGGTACCCCGAGTGGTTCTTC. It specifies CASTQSLAGYPEWFF. The entire variable domain, with the rest obtained from reference TRBV14 and TRBJ2-1, is as follows: EAGVTQFPSHSVIEKGQTVTLRCDPISGHDNLYWYRRVMGKEIKFLLHFVKESKQDESGMPNNRFLAERTGGTYSTLKVQPAELEDSGVYFCASTQSLAGYPEWFFGPGTRLTVL.

This chain uses TRBV6-4 with TRBJ1-2, with no clear D. Trimming pared 3 bases from V and 7 bases from J, leaving 15 bases between. This CDR3 spans 14 amino acids. The germline V gene has CDR1 MRHNA and CDR2 SNTAGT. CDR3 loop: CASSEEGWSGGYTF. The CDR3 DNA is TGTGCCAGCAGTGAGGAGGGCTGGTCTGGTGGCTACACCTTC.

The chain couples TRBV21-1 to TRBJ1-2; the D call of TRBD1 is as the table states it, not checked on the DNA. TRBV21-1 is termed a pseudogene. The CDR3 totals 17 residues. CDR3 amino acids: CASSCPSHGQNNAGYTF. The CDR3 region has the DNA TGTGCCAGCAGCTGCCCTAGCCACGGACAGAATAATGCTGGCTACACCTTC.

This clone was picked up one time. CDR3 region: CASSLAESYEQYF. CDR3 bases: TGTGCCAGCAGTCTAGCGGAGTCCTACGAGCAGTACTTC. This chain connects TRBV5-4 to TRBJ2-7; 7 nucleotides agree with TRBD2. Germline trimming cut 5 bases from V and 1 base from J; bases unmatched to any gene: 3. The length of the CDR3 is 13 residues. CDR1 is SGHNT and CDR2 is YYREEE in the germline V gene (reference sequence). Full variable domain (rest looked up from reference TRBV5-4 and TRBJ2-7): ETGVTQSPTHLIKTRGQQVTLRCSSQSGHNTVSWYQQALGQGPQFIFQYYREEENGRGNFPPRFSGLQFPNYSSELNVNALELDDSALYLCASSLAESYEQYFGPGTRLTVT.

The chain couples TRBV5-1 to TRBJ2-5, with 13 bases aligning to TRBD2. Germline trimming cut 0 bases from V and 2 bases from J; bases unmatched to any gene: 1. Germline lookup yields CDR1 SGHRS and CDR2 YFSETQ. The CDR3 has 16 amino acids. CDR3 protein: CASSLGLAGGQETQYF. CDR3 nucleotides: TGCGCCAGCAGCTTGGGACTAGCGGGAGGACAAGAGACCCAGTACTTC. The full variable domain, completed using reference TRBV5-1 and TRBJ2-5, is KAGVTQTPRYLIKTRGQQVTLSCSPISGHRSVSWYQQTPGQGLQFLFEYFSETQRNKGNFPGRFSGRQFSNSRSEMNVSTLELGDSALYLCASSLGLAGGQETQYFGPGTRLLVL.

With regard to this clone: This specimen includes other DNA sequences encoding the same CDR3. The chain uses TRBV2 and TRBJ2-1; D may be TRBD2 (6 bases). The CDR3 is 15 amino acids. Germline-derived CDR1 and CDR2 are SNHLY and FYNNEI. Trimming stripped 3 bases from V and 0 bases from J, with 9 bases between. The CDR3 region has the DNA TGTGCCAGCAGTGAGGGGGGTAGCTCCTACAATGAGCAGTTCTTC. As protein: CASSEGGSSYNEQFF.

This chain joins TRBV7-6 and TRBJ1-1, with a tentative D call TRBD1 (5 bases). The V end lost 1 base, the J end lost 4 bases, and 13 bases lay between the germline ends. Looked up from germline, CDR1 is SGHVS and CDR2 is FNYEAQ. This CDR3 is built from 15 residues. Written as DNA, the CDR3 is TGTGCCAGCAGCTTAGGTGATGGGGGGGGCACTGAAGCTTTCTTT. This encodes CASSLGDGGGTEAFF.

The chain is built from TRBV19 and TRBJ1-2; D unresolved. The V gene lost 5 bases and the J gene lost 1 base, with 11 bases spanning the gap. This CDR3 comprises 14 residues. The germline CDR1 and CDR2 sequences are LNHDA and SQIVND (reference sequence). The CDR3: CASSYPGYNYGYTF. The CDR3 DNA sequence: TGTGCCAGTAGTTATCCGGGATATAACTATGGCTACACCTTC.

The gene calls are TRBV14 and TRBJ2-1; 9 nucleotides agree with TRBD2. Germline assignment: CDR1 SGHDN and CDR2 FVKESK. This CDR3 has 15 amino acids. V shed 1 base and J 7 bases; nucleotides not matched to a gene: 5. The CDR3 DNA sequence: TGTGCCAGCAGCCAAGTTACTAGCGGGCCGAATGAGCAGTTCTTC. It translates to CASSQVTSGPNEQFF.

The chain has TRBV30 and TRBJ2-7; D gene unclear. Germline assignment: CDR1 GTSNPN and CDR2 SVGIG (reference sequence). The CDR3 loop spans 11 amino acids. V was shortened by 7 bases and J by 7 bases, with 14 bases between the two germline ends. The CDR3 sequence: CASGRVREQYF. The CDR3 region has the DNA TGTGCCTCAGGCCGGGTACGGGAGCAGTACTTC.

The chain has TRBV11-2 and TRBJ1-3, with 10 bases aligning to TRBD1. The CDR3 runs 17 residues. CDR1 SGHAT and CDR2 FQNNGV come from the germline V gene. J gave up 7 bases and V 0 bases, and 9 bases lay outside the gene matches. The CDR3 sequence: CASSLEGTGASWNTIYF. CDR3 sequence (DNA): TGTGCCAGCAGCTTAGAAGGGACAGGGGCTTCGTGGAACACCATATATTTT.

The chain has TRBV18 and TRBJ2-1; weak D call: TRBD2 (6 bases). CDR3 length equals 15 residues. V was trimmed by 5 bases and J by 0 bases, leaving 11 bases between them. Per germline, CDR1 KGHSH and CDR2 LQKENI. CDR3 coding DNA: TGTGCCAGCTCATCCCTGACTAGCTCCTACAATGAGCAGTTCTTC. This sequence encodes CASSSLTSSYNEQFF.

The chain has TRBV6-1 and TRBJ1-4; a possible D gene is TRBD1 (6 bases). Germline CDR1 is MNHNS and CDR2 is SASEGT. This CDR3 region has 15 residues. Trimming removed 3 bases at V and 8 bases at J, with 16 bases between. This CDR3 is CASSEDPGAREKLFF. CDR3 in DNA: TGTGCCAGCAGTGAGGACCCAGGGGCGCGAGAAAAACTGTTTTTT.

In its sample, this clone was seen once. The chain couples TRBV30 to TRBJ2-3, with 9 nucleotides matching TRBD1. The V gene's germline CDR1 is GTSNPN and CDR2 SVGIG (reference sequence). V gave up 3 bases and J gave up 6 bases; unmatched junction bases: 7. The length of the CDR3 is 14 residues. CDR3 sequence reads: CAWSRGQGSDTQYF. Written as DNA, the CDR3 is TGTGCCTGGAGCAGAGGACAGGGGTCGGATACGCAGTATTTT. The full variable domain, completed using reference TRBV30 and TRBJ2-3, is SQTIHQWPATLVQPVGSPLSLECTVEGTSNPNLYWYRQAAGRGLQLLFYSVGIGQISSEVPQNLSASRPQDRQFILSSKKLLLSDSGFYLCAWSRGQGSDTQYFGPGTRLTVL.

The chain joins TRBV5-6 to TRBJ2-5; 10 bases fit TRBD1. The V and J ends lost 4 bases and 5 bases, in that order; junction bases with no gene match: 5. Germline assignment: CDR1 SGHDT and CDR2 YYEEEE. This CDR3 region has 14 residues. The DNA of the CDR3 is TGTGCCAGCAGCGCGGACAGGGGGAGTGAGACCCAGTACTTC. Its protein product is CASSADRGSETQYF.

J is TRBJ2-7 and V is TRBV27; D might be TRBD1 or TRBD2, each matching 6 bases. The germline gives CDR1 MNHEY, CDR2 SMNVEV (reference sequence). This CDR3 is built from 13 residues. The V gene lost 4 bases and the J gene lost 1 base, with 8 bases spanning the gap. CDR3: CASSWGASYEQYF. CDR3 nucleotides: TGTGCCAGCAGTTGGGGGGCATCCTACGAGCAGTACTTC.

The V gene is TRBV7-9, the J gene TRBJ2-6; D not certain. CDR3 length: 15 amino acids. The germline gives CDR1 SEHNR, CDR2 FQNEAQ (reference sequence). The ends were cut back, 6 bases at V and 0 bases at J, with 9 bases in the middle. This CDR3 is CASSSVISGANVLTF. The CDR3, as DNA: TGTGCCAGCAGTTCAGTCATCTCTGGGGCCAACGTCCTGACTTTC.

This clone was recorded only once. The rearrangement uses TRBV19 and TRBJ2-7; tentatively, D is TRBD2 (5 bases). Germline-derived CDR1 and CDR2 are LNHDA and SQIVND (reference sequence). V lost 4 bases to trimming and J lost 5 bases, with 15 bases between them. This CDR3 region has 14 residues. This CDR3 reads CASSRRQAAHEQYF. The CDR3 DNA sequence: TGTGCCAGTAGTAGGAGGCAGGCCGCACACGAGCAGTACTTC.

The chain links TRBV28 to TRBJ2-1; D is unclear. Trimming pared 2 bases from V and 1 base from J, leaving 18 bases between. The CDR3 is made up of 18 amino acids. Germline-derived CDR1 and CDR2 are MDHEN and SYDVKM. This CDR3 reads CASSLLFLNRRSYNEQFF. The CDR3 DNA reads TGTGCCAGCAGTTTACTGTTCTTGAACAGAAGATCCTACAATGAGCAGTTCTTC.